Below, 31 T cell receptor beta chains from the same sample are listed, as sequenced in a study of T cell responses to AZD1222 COVID-19 vaccine. Some clones are missing from TCRdb's copy, which holds only in-frame ones; the method was immunoSEQ multiplex PCR. The repertoire holds about 180,000 clones, with around nine tenths as singletons. Sequencing used peripheral blood, obtained on day 0 of AZD1222 vaccination. The source of these receptors is an adult in good health.

The rearrangement joins TRBV3-1 (or the pseudogene TRBV3-2) to TRBJ1-2; tentative D call: TRBD1 (5 bases). Germline V gene sequence: CDR1 LGHDT, CDR2 YNNKEL (reference sequence). Trimming pared 4 bases from V and 1 base from J, leaving 10 bases between. The CDR3 covers 14 residues. CDR3 coding DNA: TGTGCCAGCAGCCGCTCGGGGGGTAACTATGGCTACACCTTC. As protein: CASSRSGGNYGYTF.

The V and J genes are TRBV5-4 and TRBJ1-5; no definite D call. The ends were cut back, 4 bases at V and 1 base at J, with 6 bases in the middle. The CDR3 totals 13 residues. Per the germline V gene, CDR1 is SGHNT and CDR2 is YYREEE (reference sequence). CDR3 sequence reads: CASSIDSNQPQHF. The CDR3 coding sequence is TGTGCCAGCAGCATTGACAGCAATCAGCCCCAGCATTTT.

The V call is TRBV3-1 (or the pseudogene TRBV3-2), the J call TRBJ2-3; the D gene is possibly TRBD2 (5 bases). The CDR3 loop spans 15 amino acids. Deletions cut 4 bases from V and 1 base from J, with 12 bases between. In germline, CDR1 is LGHDT, CDR2 YNNKEL (reference sequence). CDR3 sequence (DNA): TGTGCCAGCAGCCTTGGCCTAGCCCGCACAGATACGCAGTATTTT. This translates into CASSLGLARTDTQYF.

The CDR3 DNA follows: TGCAGTGCTTCCCAGTTCGGCGAGCAGTACTTC. Translation gives CSASQFGEQYF. The gene calls are TRBV20-1 and TRBJ2-7; no firm D call. Trimming removed 5 bases at V and 6 bases at J, with 11 bases between. The germline CDR1 and CDR2 sequences are DFQATT and SNEGSKA (reference sequence). The CDR3 runs 11 residues.

J is TRBJ2-1 and V is TRBV6-2 or TRBV6-3; D unclear. This CDR3 region has 15 residues. CDR1 and CDR2 (germline): MNHEY, SVGEGT. Trimming left V 5 bases short and J 8 bases short, with 19 bases between. The CDR3 here is CASSPPPTVPHEQFF. In DNA form, the CDR3 reads TGTGCCAGCAGTCCCCCTCCGACGGTCCCCCATGAGCAGTTCTTC.

The chain links TRBV2 to TRBJ2-5; no definite D call. Trimming pared 2 bases from V and 1 base from J, leaving 5 bases between. The germline gives CDR1 SNHLY, CDR2 FYNNEI. This CDR3 spans 13 amino acids. The CDR3 spells CASSESVQETQYF. The CDR3 DNA sequence: TGTGCCAGCAGTGAAAGCGTCCAAGAGACCCAGTACTTC. Based on the CDR3 plus reference TRBV2 and TRBJ2-5, the full variable domain is EPEVTQTPSHQVTQMGQEVILRCVPISNHLYFYWYRQILGQKVEFLVSFYNNEISEKSEIFDDQFSVERPDGSNFTLKIRSTKLEDSAMYFCASSESVQETQYFGPGTRLLVL.

The chain carries TRBV9 and TRBJ2-2; TRBD2 might be the D (6 bases). Germline CDR1 reads SGDLS; CDR2 reads YYNGEE. The CDR3 has 17 residues. Trimming removed 0 bases at V and 0 bases at J, with 12 bases between. The chain's CDR3 is CASSVGEDAANTGELFF. The CDR3 DNA reads TGTGCCAGCAGCGTAGGGGAGGACGCTGCGAACACCGGGGAGCTGTTTTTT.

The rearrangement links TRBV6-5 to TRBJ2-3; tentatively, D is TRBD2 (6 bases). The germline V gene encodes CDR1 MNHEY and CDR2 SVGAGI. V shed 10 bases and J shed 7 bases, with 18 bases lying between them. CDR3 length equals 13 residues. CDR3 DNA: TGTGCCAACCGGGACTCCTTTTCGAATACGCAGTATTTT. Its protein product is CANRDSFSNTQYF.

In this sample, this clone turned up once. The rearrangement links TRBV5-1 to TRBJ1-4; 7 bases fit TRBD1. The CDR3 spans 14 residues. The germline gives CDR1 SGHRS, CDR2 YFSETQ. Trimming cost V 3 bases and J 6 bases; bases outside gene matches: 5. CDR3 residues: CASSWGDRDEKLFF. As DNA, the CDR3 is TGCGCCAGCAGCTGGGGCGACAGGGATGAAAAACTGTTTTTT.

This clone was seen only a few times. This chain joins TRBV11-2 and TRBJ2-3; D is perhaps TRBD2 (6 bases). Per germline, CDR1 SGHAT and CDR2 FQNNGV. This CDR3 spans 13 amino acids. V gave up 1 base and J gave up 8 bases, with 10 bases separating them. Written as DNA, the CDR3 is TGTGCCAGCAGCTTAGTGCGGGGTGGTACGCAGTATTTT. It encodes CASSLVRGGTQYF.

This chain uses TRBV30 with TRBJ1-6; possibly TRBD1 for D (6 bases). The CDR3 contains 15 residues. The ends were cut back, 3 bases at V and 7 bases at J, with 16 bases in the middle. CDR1 is GTSNPN, CDR2 SVGIG, per germline (reference sequence). CDR3 sequence reads: CAWSLMGTPNSPLHF. The DNA for the CDR3 is TGTGCCTGGAGCTTGATGGGGACACCCAATTCACCCCTCCACTTT.

The chain joins TRBV24-1 to TRBJ2-3; 13 nucleotides align to TRBD2. Germline V gene lookup returns CDR1 KGHDR and CDR2 SFDVKD. Germline trimming cut 3 bases from V and 2 bases from J; bases unmatched to any gene: 7. CDR3 length: 18 residues. CDR3 in amino acids: CATSDLRTSGGPTDTQYF. The CDR3 region has the DNA TGTGCCACCAGTGATCTACGGACTAGCGGGGGACCCACAGATACGCAGTATTTT.

J is TRBJ1-2 and V is TRBV7-3, with TRBD1 matching over 8 bases. This CDR3 comprises 12 residues. Unmatched junction bases numbered 3, after V lost 5 bases and J lost 7 bases. Germline CDR1 reads SGHTA; CDR2 reads FQGTGA. CDR3 sequence: CASSKTGAGYTF. The CDR3 DNA is TGTGCCAGCAGCAAGACAGGGGCTGGCTACACCTTC.

The chain joins TRBV3-1 (or the pseudogene TRBV3-2) to TRBJ2-5; D is perhaps TRBD2 (6 bases). The CDR3 has 16 residues. Looked up from germline, CDR1 is LGHDT and CDR2 is YNNKEL (reference sequence). The V end lost 0 bases, the J end lost 0 bases, and 11 bases lay between the germline ends. The CDR3 loop is CASSQDGTLYQETQYF. CDR3 coding DNA: TGTGCCAGCAGCCAAGATGGGACTTTGTACCAAGAGACCCAGTACTTC.

V usage is TRBV25-1 and J usage is TRBJ1-1, with 7 bases identical to TRBD1. From germline, CDR1 is MGHDK and CDR2 SYGVNS. This CDR3 is built from 15 residues. V shed 3 bases and J 2 bases; nucleotides not matched to a gene: 6. The CDR3 DNA reads as TGTGCCAGCAGTGACTCCCACAGGGGTAACACTGAAGCTTTCTTT. As protein: CASSDSHRGNTEAFF.

The V gene is TRBV10-3, the J gene TRBJ2-1; a weak D match, TRBD2 (6 bases). V was shortened by 2 bases and J by 12 bases, with 14 bases between the two germline ends. CDR1 is ENHRY and CDR2 is SYGVKD in the germline V gene. The CDR3 has 13 residues. The CDR3 loop is CAISEIGGTSQFF. CDR3 coding DNA: TGTGCCATCAGTGAGATCGGTGGGACTTCGCAGTTCTTC.

The J gene is TRBJ1-1, the V gene TRBV6-5; perhaps TRBD1 as D (5 bases). The germline V and J ends were trimmed by 3 bases and 3 bases, with 17 bases remaining between them. This CDR3 comprises 16 residues. Per germline, CDR1 MNHEY and CDR2 SVGAGI. The CDR3: CASSYYPTGADTEAFF. Written as DNA, the CDR3 is TGTGCCAGCAGTTATTACCCTACCGGGGCTGACACTGAAGCTTTCTTT.

This chain uses TRBV19 with TRBJ2-7; D not certain. Germline V lookup: CDR1 LNHDA, CDR2 SQIVND (reference sequence). The CDR3 runs 14 residues. The ends were cut back, 3 bases at V and 4 bases at J, with 13 bases in the middle. The CDR3 DNA follows: TGTGCCAGTAGTATCTCCGTCTCCTCTTACGAGCAGTACTTC. Encoded protein: CASSISVSSYEQYF. The full variable domain, with the rest looked up from reference TRBV19 and TRBJ2-7, is DGGITQSPKYLFRKEGQNVTLSCEQNLNHDAMYWYRQDPGQGLRLIYYSQIVNDFQKGDIAEGYSVSREKKESFPLTVTSAQKNPTAFYLCASSISVSSYEQYFGPGTRLTVT.

The V gene is TRBV5-1, the J gene TRBJ1-2, with D hard to call. With 0 bases removed from V and 4 bases from J, the gap between germline ends came to 7 bases. Germline CDR1 and CDR2: SGHRS and YFSETQ. The CDR3 covers 13 residues. CDR3 amino acids: CASSLGTGYGYTF. DNA for the CDR3: TGCGCCAGCAGCTTGGGGACCGGCTATGGCTACACCTTC.

The rearrangement joins TRBV18 to TRBJ1-4; D not certain. Trimming took off 3 bases at V and 7 bases at J, with 9 bases between the two ends. Germline assignment: CDR1 KGHSH and CDR2 LQKENI. The CDR3 is 13 residues long. The CDR3 sequence: CASSPASGEKLFF. CDR3 nucleotide sequence: TGTGCCAGCTCACCTGCCTCCGGTGAAAAACTGTTTTTT.

The DNA for the CDR3 is TGCGCCAGCAGCGCTCCGGGACTTGGAGCCTACGAGCAGTACTTC. Translation: CASSAPGLGAYEQYF. This chain connects TRBV4-1 to TRBJ2-7; possibly TRBD2 for D (6 bases). V gave up 5 bases and J gave up 2 bases, with 16 bases separating them. Germline assignment: CDR1 MGHRA and CDR2 YSYEKL. The CDR3 spans 15 residues.

The V and J genes are TRBV5-1 and TRBJ1-2, with 10 nucleotides matching TRBD1. CDR1 and CDR2 (germline): SGHRS, YFSETQ. The V gene end was trimmed by 3 bases and the J gene end by 6 bases; junction bases not matched to a gene: 5. The CDR3 consists of 14 residues. The CDR3 reads CASSSGTGVNGYTF. The CDR3 nucleotides read TGCGCCAGCAGCTCCGGGACAGGGGTTAATGGCTACACCTTC.

This chain uses TRBV7-9 with TRBJ1-6; 10 bases are a match to TRBD1. Germline CDR1 reads SEHNR; CDR2 reads FQNEAQ (reference sequence). V shed 4 bases, J shed 11 bases, and the junction held 8 bases outside the gene matches. CDR3 length: 15 residues. The CDR3 DNA reads as TGTGCCAGCAGCTGGAGTGGGACAGGGGAGCCACCCCTCCACTTT. Protein: CASSWSGTGEPPLHF.

The rearrangement uses TRBV4-1 and TRBJ1-4; 7 nucleotides agree with TRBD1. The V gene end was trimmed by 4 bases and the J gene end by 8 bases; junction bases not matched to a gene: 10. The length of the CDR3 is 15 residues. CDR1 and CDR2 from the germline V gene are MGHRA and YSYEKL. The CDR3 region has the DNA TGCGCCAGCAGCCCTTTATTTGACAGGGAGGAAAAACTGTTTTTT. Its translation: CASSPLFDREEKLFF.

This clone was seen only once. The gene calls are TRBV18 and TRBJ2-7, with 10 nucleotides matching TRBD2. CDR1 and CDR2 from the germline V gene are KGHSH and LQKENI. V shed 1 base and J 0 bases; nucleotides not matched to a gene: 6. The CDR3 loop spans 17 amino acids. The CDR3 nucleotides are TGTGCCAGCTCACCACGGGAGCGGGGGGGCCTCTCCTACGAGCAGTACTTC. Protein sequence: CASSPRERGGLSYEQYF. Combining the CDR3 with reference TRBV18 and TRBJ2-7 gives the whole variable domain NAGVMQNPRHLVRRRGQEARLRCSPMKGHSHVYWYRQLPEEGLKFMVYLQKENIIDESGMPKERFSAEFPKEGPSILRIQQVVRGDSAAYFCASSPRERGGLSYEQYFGPGTRLTVT.

In its sample, this clone was seen once. This chain joins TRBV5-5 and TRBJ2-2, with 7 bases matching TRBD2. V lost 0 bases, J lost 2 bases, and 4 bases stayed unmatched. Germline values: CDR1 SGHKS, CDR2 YYEKEE (reference sequence). The CDR3 sequence is 16 residues long. CDR3: CASSLGPAGNTGELFF. In DNA, the CDR3 is TGTGCCAGCAGCTTGGGCCCAGCGGGAAACACCGGGGAGCTGTTTTTT.

This clone appeared a few times. This chain links TRBV7-8 with TRBJ2-7, with 12 bases fitting TRBD2. The CDR3 spans 16 residues. Trimming removed 1 base from V and 2 bases from J; junction bases left unmatched: 3. Germline V gives CDR1 SGHVS, CDR2 FQNEAQ. The CDR3 spells CASSLGTSGKPYEQYF. The CDR3 DNA follows: TGTGCCAGCAGCTTAGGGACTAGCGGGAAACCCTACGAGCAGTACTTC. The full variable domain, completed using reference TRBV7-8 and TRBJ2-7, is GAGVSQSPRYKVAKRGQDVALRCDPISGHVSLFWYQQALGQGPEFLTYFQNEAQLDKSGLPSDRFFAERPEGSVSTLKIQRTQQEDSAVYLCASSLGTSGKPYEQYFGPGTRLTVT.

Concerning this clone itself: At one boundary the junction diverges from the germline segment, which might be a read error. The V gene is TRBV6-5, the J gene TRBJ1-4; D may be TRBD1 (6 bases). The germline V gene has CDR1 MNHEY and CDR2 SVGAGI. CDR3 length: 14 residues. CDR3 in amino acids: CASIYRETNEKLFF. The CDR3 bases are TGTGCCAGCATTTACAGGGAAACTAATGAAAAACTGTTTTTT.

The rearrangement joins TRBV12-5 to TRBJ2-1, with TRBD2 identical over 8 bases. Germline trimming cut 1 base from V and 5 bases from J; bases unmatched to any gene: 1. This CDR3 comprises 14 residues. The germline CDR1 and CDR2 sequences are LGHNT and FRNRAP. DNA of the CDR3: TGTGCTAGTGGTTTGGCGGGGGGGGACAATGAGCAGTTCTTC. It codes for CASGLAGGDNEQFF.

The genes are TRBV5-6 and TRBJ1-6; D perhaps matches TRBD1 (5 bases). V lost 4 bases, J lost 2 bases, and 13 bases lay in between. Germline loops: CDR1 SGHDT, CDR2 YYEEEE. CDR3 length equals 16 residues. CDR3 in DNA: TGTGCCAGCAGCGGCGACAGAGCGACCTATAATTCACCCCTCCACTTT. This codes for CASSGDRATYNSPLHF.

The gene calls are TRBV13 and TRBJ1-1, with 8 bases identical to TRBD1. The CDR3 loop spans 15 amino acids. With 5 bases clipped from V and 5 bases from J, the junction kept 10 bases outside the gene matches. Germline V gene data show CDR1 as PRHDT and CDR2 as FYEKMQ (reference sequence). This CDR3 reads CASSPSEQGVTEAFF. The CDR3, as DNA: TGTGCCAGCAGCCCATCAGAACAGGGGGTTACTGAAGCTTTCTTT.